Included here is one T cell receptor (beta chain) sequence, with context. Antigen specificity is unknown. Investigators separated out CD4+ T cells once less than 11 days of culture had passed. Vaccine recipients, nucleocapsid antibody negative, had no prior SARS-CoV-2 infection. This sample is part of a study of vaccination effects on CD4 cells after COVID-19. Looking at the study overall: Cultivation was performed at more than 1.5 million PBMC per well with around 9.3 IU/ml IL-2 and 9 to 10 ug/ml peptides added.

Study-wide results and caveats: Clones induced by infection and by vaccine showed marked clonal contraction late after vaccination.

Method: immunoSEQ multiplex PCR; TCRdb's copy keeps in-frame clones and lacks some. This table holds over 45,000 clones, around 80% found once. The V gene lost 6 bases and the J gene lost 7 bases, with 16 bases spanning the gap. The CDR3 has 15 residues. Germline V CDR1 and CDR2: LGHNA, YSLEER. V is TRBV4-3 and J is TRBJ1-6, with a weak D call TRBD1 (5 bases). The source of this sequence is a human donor who received a COVID-19 vaccine. The sequences come from CD4+ T cells from PBMCs cultured without peptide, collected before COVID-19 vaccination. The CDR3 region is CASRGSRGSNSPLHF. CDR3 DNA: TGCGCCAGCAGAGGGTCACGGGGCAGCAATTCACCCCTCCACTTT.